Detailed here is one T cell receptor beta chain. This sample stems from a study of cytomegalovirus exposure and HLA in healthy donors. Profiled with immunoSEQ multiplex PCR; TCRdb holds only in-frame clones, not every one. The sample gives approximately 160,000 clones, roughly nine tenths of which show up once; 3% to 3.5% is in the top ten. With V trimmed by 4 bases and J by 4 bases, 2 bases remained unmatched. Germline CDR1 SGDLS, CDR2 YYNGEE. The CDR3 length is 14 residues. This clonotype was obtained from a woman under 30 in good health and CMV-seropositive. The sample was PBMCs. This chain links TRBV9 with TRBJ1-4; 9 bases align to TRBD1. The CDR3 DNA reads TGTGCCAGCAGCCGACAGGGGGATAATGAAAAACTGTTTTTT. It specifies CASSRQGDNEKLFF. Looking up the rest from reference TRBV9 and TRBJ1-4 gives the full variable domain: DSGVTQTPKHLITATGQRVTLRCSPRSGDLSVYWYQQSLDQGLQFLIQYYNGEERAKGNILERFSAQQFPDLHSELNLSSLELGDSALYFCASSRQGDNEKLFFGSGTQLSVL.